This TCR beta chain is drawn from a study of T-cell reconstitution after alpha-beta-depleted transplantation in children. Findings and caveats of the study: Reports say that about two months after transplant, the alpha-beta T cells came out of several hundred graft clones that had expanded. Diversity of TCRbeta at day 60 was high in some patients, arising from surviving recipient T cells and thymic progenitors. When one year had passed after transplant, most T-cell counts and diversity came from newly produced T cells.

This clonotype was seen at least ten times. Its matching antigen is unknown. As it was prepared, the TCRbeta library received unique molecular identifiers. TCRdb analysed the PCR reads with MiXCR anew, one entry per CDR3 protein. Here the sample spans almost 500,000 distinct CDR3 sequences, approximately 10% being singletons. The CDR3 sequence is 17 residues long. The V gene's germline CDR1 is SGHAT and CDR2 FQNNGV. The V end lost 5 bases, the J end lost 2 bases, and 21 bases lay between the germline ends. The genes are TRBV11-2 and TRBJ2-5, with a weak D call TRBD1 (6 bases). The source is a child younger than 10 with inherited bone marrow failure, due to receive a stem cell transplant. The sequencing here drew on PBMCs, taken before TCRalphabeta/CD19-depleted stem cell transplant. The CDR3 loop is CASSPGAGRQAQETQYF. CDR3 in DNA: TGTGCCAGCAGCCCCGGAGCAGGAAGACAGGCACAAGAGACCCAGTACTTC. Full variable domain (outside the CDR3, taken from reference TRBV11-2 and TRBJ2-5): EAGVAQSPRYKIIEKRQSVAFWCNPISGHATLYWYQQILGQGPKLLIQFQNNGVVDDSQLPKDRFSAERLKGVDSTLKIQPAKLEDSAVYLCASSPGAGRQAQETQYFGPGTRLLVL.